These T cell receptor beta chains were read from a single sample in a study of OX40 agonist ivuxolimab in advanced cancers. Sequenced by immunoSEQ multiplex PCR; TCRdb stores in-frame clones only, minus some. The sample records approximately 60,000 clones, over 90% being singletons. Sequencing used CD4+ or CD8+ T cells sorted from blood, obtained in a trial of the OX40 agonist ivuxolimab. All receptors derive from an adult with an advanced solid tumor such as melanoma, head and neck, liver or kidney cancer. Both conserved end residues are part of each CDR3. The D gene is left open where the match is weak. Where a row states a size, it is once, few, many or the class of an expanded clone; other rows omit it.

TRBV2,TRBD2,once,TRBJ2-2,CASSDIAGGTNTGELFF,TGTGCCAGCAGTGATATAGCGGGAGGGACAAACACCGGGGAGCTGTTTTTT
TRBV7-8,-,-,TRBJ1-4,CASSSPNNEKLFF,TGTGCCAGCAGCTCCCCAAATAATGAAAAACTGTTTTTT
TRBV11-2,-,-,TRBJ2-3,CASSQPPGITDTQYF,TGTGCCAGCAGCCAACCCCCAGGTATCACAGATACGCAGTATTTT
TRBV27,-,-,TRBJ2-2,CASSLMAGETGELFF,TGTGCCAGCAGTTTAATGGCAGGGGAGACCGGGGAGCTGTTTTTT
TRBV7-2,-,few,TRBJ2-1,CASSLWTLPVRDYNEQFF,TGTGCCAGCAGCTTGTGGACCCTTCCGGTCAGGGACTACAATGAGCAGTTCTTC
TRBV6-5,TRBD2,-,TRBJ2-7,CASSSLAGQYEQYF,TGTGCCAGCAGTTCACTAGCGGGGCAGTACGAGCAGTACTTC
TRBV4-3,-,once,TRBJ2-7,CASSQEFSGLDYEQYF,TGCGCCAGCAGCCAAGAATTCAGCGGGTTGGACTACGAGCAGTACTTC
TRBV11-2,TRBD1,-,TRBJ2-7,CASSLATGAYEQYF,TGTGCCAGCAGCTTGGCGACAGGGGCCTACGAGCAGTACTTC
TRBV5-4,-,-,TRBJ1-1,CASSQILGTVEAFF,TGCGCCAGCAGCCAAATTCTTGGGACGGTTGAAGCTTTCTTT
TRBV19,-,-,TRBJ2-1,CASSIGGSGTMFF,TGTGCCAGTAGTATAGGTGGTTCCGGGACGATGTTCTTC
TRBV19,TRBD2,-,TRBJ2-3,CASSMTSGNTDTQYF,TGTGCCAGTAGTATGACTAGCGGCAACACAGATACGCAGTATTTT
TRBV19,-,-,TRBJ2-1,CASQLGNEQFF,TGTGCCAGTCAGTTGGGAAATGAGCAGTTCTTC
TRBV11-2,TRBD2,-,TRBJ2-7,CASNTGGIYEQYF,TGTGCCAGCAACACGGGAGGGATCTACGAGCAGTACTTC
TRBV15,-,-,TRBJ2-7,CATSPYGQRTAYEQYF,TGTGCCACCAGCCCGTACGGACAGCGGACCGCCTACGAGCAGTACTTC
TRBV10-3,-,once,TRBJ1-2,CAISQTNGYTF,TGTGCCATCAGTCAGACGAACGGCTACACCTTC
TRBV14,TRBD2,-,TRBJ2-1,CASSQTSGLLNEQFF,TGTGCCAGCAGCCAGACTAGCGGACTACTCAATGAGCAGTTCTTC
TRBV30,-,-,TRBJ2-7,CAWSVGTYYEQYF,TGTGCCTGGAGTGTAGGCACCTACTACGAGCAGTACTTC
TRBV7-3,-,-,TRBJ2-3,CASSSTGVADTQYF,TGTGCCAGCAGCTCAACAGGTGTGGCGGATACGCAGTATTTT
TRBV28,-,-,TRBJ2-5,CASSFLGLGETQYF,TGTGCCAGCAGTTTTCTGGGCCTTGGGGAGACCCAGTACTTC
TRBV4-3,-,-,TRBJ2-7,CASSPFGGAYEQYF,TGCGCCAGCAGCCCCTTTGGAGGGGCCTACGAGCAGTACTTC
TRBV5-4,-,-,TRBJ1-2,CASSLLSTDYGYTF,TGTGCCAGCAGCTTGTTGTCGACTGATTATGGCTACACCTTC
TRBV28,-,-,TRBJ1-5,CASRSRPNPQHF,TGTGCCAGCAGAAGCAGACCTAACCCCCAGCATTTT
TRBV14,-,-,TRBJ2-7,CASSQVASRVGVTWQYF,TGTGCCAGCAGCCAAGTAGCTAGCCGGGTCGGGGTAACATGGCAGTACTTC
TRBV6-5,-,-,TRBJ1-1,CASSRIAGAEAFF,TGTGCCAGCAGCAGAATAGCAGGCGCTGAAGCTTTCTTT
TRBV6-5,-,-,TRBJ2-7,CASSYSEGRGQYF,TGTGCCAGCAGTTACTCGGAAGGGCGGGGGCAGTACTTC
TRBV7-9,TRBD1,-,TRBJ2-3,CASSLGTGGSTDTQYF,TGTGCCAGCAGCTTAGGGACAGGGGGATCCACAGATACGCAGTATTTT
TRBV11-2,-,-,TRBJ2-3,CASSLTGWSSDTQYF,TGTGCCAGCAGCCTAACAGGATGGAGTTCAGATACGCAGTATTTT
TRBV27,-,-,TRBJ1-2,CASSFDSYYGYTF,TGTGCCAGCAGTTTCGACAGCTACTATGGCTACACCTTC
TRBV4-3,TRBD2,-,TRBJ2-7,CASSQVWLADYEQYF,TGCGCCAGCAGCCAAGTATGGCTAGCGGACTACGAGCAGTACTTC
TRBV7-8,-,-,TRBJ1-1,CASSGVTEAFF,TGTGCCAGCTCAGGTGTCACTGAAGCTTTCTTT
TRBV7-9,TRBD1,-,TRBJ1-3,CASSPSDRAPGNTIYF,TGTGCCAGCAGCCCCTCGGACAGGGCTCCTGGAAACACCATATATTTT
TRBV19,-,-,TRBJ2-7,CASSPAGVPSSYEQYF,TGTGCCAGTAGTCCCGCCGGGGTACCGAGCTCCTACGAGCAGTACTTC
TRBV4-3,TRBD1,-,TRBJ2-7,CASSQGAAGGGFQYEQYF,TGCGCCAGCAGCCAAGGAGCGGCAGGGGGCGGATTTCAATACGAGCAGTACTTC
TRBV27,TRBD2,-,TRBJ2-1,CASREREYNEQFF,TGTGCCAGCAGGGAGCGGGAGTACAATGAGCAGTTCTTC
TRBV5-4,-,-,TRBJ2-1,CASSLEGRGYNEQFF,TGTGCCAGCAGCTTGGAGGGGCGGGGTTACAATGAGCAGTTCTTC
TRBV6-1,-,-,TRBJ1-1,CASSAGGTMNTEAFF,TGTGCCAGCAGTGCGGGAGGCACCATGAACACTGAAGCTTTCTTT
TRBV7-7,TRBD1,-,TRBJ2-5,CASSYEASSGTEETQYF,TGTGCCAGCAGCTACGAGGCCTCCTCCGGGACAGAAGAGACCCAGTACTTC
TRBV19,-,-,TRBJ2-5,CASTFQETQYF,TGTGCCAGTACCTTCCAAGAGACCCAGTACTTC
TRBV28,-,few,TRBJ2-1,CASSLTVPPGEQFF,TGTGCCAGCAGTTTGACAGTTCCCCCCGGTGAGCAGTTCTTC
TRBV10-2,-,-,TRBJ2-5,CASSDSFPQETQYF,TGCGCCAGCAGTGATAGTTTCCCACAAGAGACCCAGTACTTC
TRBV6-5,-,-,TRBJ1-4,CASSYSSGADEKLFF,TGTGCCAGCAGTTACTCCTCAGGGGCCGATGAAAAACTGTTTTTT
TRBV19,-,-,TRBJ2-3,CASRDQGTDTQYF,TGTGCCAGTAGAGACCAGGGCACAGATACGCAGTATTTT
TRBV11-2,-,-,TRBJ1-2,CASSSGTPYGYTF,TGTGCCAGCAGCTCCGGGACACCCTATGGCTACACCTTC
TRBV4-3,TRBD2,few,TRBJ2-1,CASSQETGTSGGSGPNEQFF,TGCGCCAGCAGCCAAGAGACTGGGACTAGCGGCGGCTCGGGACCGAATGAGCAGTTCTTC
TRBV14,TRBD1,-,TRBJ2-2,CASSQDRTFSDRANTGELFF,TGTGCCAGCAGCCAAGATAGAACATTTTCGGACAGGGCGAACACCGGGGAGCTGTTTTTT
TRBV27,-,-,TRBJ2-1,CASRGGHQDGYNEQFF,TGTGCCAGCAGGGGGGGACACCAGGACGGGTACAATGAGCAGTTCTTC
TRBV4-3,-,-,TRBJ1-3,CASSQVVKISSGNTIYF,TGCGCCAGCAGCCAAGTAGTTAAGATTAGCTCTGGAAACACCATATATTTT
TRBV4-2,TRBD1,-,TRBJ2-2,CASWGQGTAGELFF,TGTGCCAGCTGGGGACAGGGGACGGCCGGGGAGCTGTTTTTT
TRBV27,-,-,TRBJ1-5,CASSLRIDYQPQHF,TGTGCCAGCAGTTTAAGGATAGACTATCAGCCCCAGCATTTT
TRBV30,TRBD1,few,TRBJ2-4,CAWSDRGNIQYF,TGTGCCTGGAGTGACAGGGGTAACATTCAGTACTTC
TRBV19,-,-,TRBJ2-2,CASSIVEGVTGELFF,TGTGCCAGTAGTATTGTTGAGGGGGTCACCGGGGAGCTGTTTTTT
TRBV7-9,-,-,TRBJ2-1,CASSPPPSSYNEQFF,TGTGCCAGCAGCCCCCCCCCGAGCTCCTACAATGAGCAGTTCTTC
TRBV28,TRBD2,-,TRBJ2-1,CASSIGTSGSNEQFF,TGTGCCAGCAGTATCGGGACTAGCGGGAGCAATGAGCAGTTCTTC